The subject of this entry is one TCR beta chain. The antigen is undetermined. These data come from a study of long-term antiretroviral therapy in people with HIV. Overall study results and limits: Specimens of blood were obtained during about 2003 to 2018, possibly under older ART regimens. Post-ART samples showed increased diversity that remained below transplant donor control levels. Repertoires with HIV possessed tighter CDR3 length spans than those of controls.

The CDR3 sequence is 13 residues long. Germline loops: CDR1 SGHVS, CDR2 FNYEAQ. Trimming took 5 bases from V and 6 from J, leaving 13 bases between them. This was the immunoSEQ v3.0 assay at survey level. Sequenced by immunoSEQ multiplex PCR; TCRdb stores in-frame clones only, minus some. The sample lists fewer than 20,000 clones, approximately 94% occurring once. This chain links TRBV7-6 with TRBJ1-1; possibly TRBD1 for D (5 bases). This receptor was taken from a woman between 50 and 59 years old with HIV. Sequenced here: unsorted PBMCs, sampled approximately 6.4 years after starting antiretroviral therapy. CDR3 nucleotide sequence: TGTGCCAGCAGCGCCATAGACAGACCTGAAGCTTTCTTT. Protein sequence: CASSAIDRPEAFF.